This TCR beta chain derives from a study of blood T cell repertoires in COVID-19. Looking at the study overall: Researchers got acute and convalescent COVID-19 samples from the United States, Italy and Spain. In each case, the material was cDNA or gDNA derived from T cells, B-cell-depleted T cells, or PBMCs.

As processed by the authors: Scientists estimated how many nucleated cells there were by amplifying reference gene primers. Sequencing used immunoSEQ multiplex PCR; TCRdb keeps in-frame clones, though not all of them. V and J calls and clone size follow that table, whereas D and trimming were derived from the DNA. The table includes roughly 46,000 clones, approximately 90% detected once. The CDR3 totals 19 residues. The TCR comes from a man aged 50 to 59 with active COVID-19. The sequenced material came from peripheral blood. The chain combines TRBV1 with TRBJ2-6; the table's D call of TRBD2 was not tested on the DNA. TRBV1 is described as a pseudogene. The CDR3 bases are TGCACCAGCAGCCACATAGGACTAGCGGGGGCCTCTGGGGCCAACGTCCTGACTTTC. Its protein is CTSSHIGLAGASGANVLTF.